This T cell receptor beta chain was sequenced during a study of control samples from healthy donors and cancer patients (TCRdb year 2020). Measured from the cysteine to the phenylalanine, the CDR3 is 16 residues long. Only CDR3 DNA remains: 48 bases, in frame from the first base. CDR1 and CDR2, looked up from the germline V gene, are SGHAT and FQNNGV. V was cut back by 5 bases and J by 4 bases, leaving a gap of 18 bases between them. Libraries came from the immunoSEQ multiplex PCR assay. What TCRdb holds here is the immuneACCESS table cut down to in-frame rearrangements. Part of the clones is not present; checked against another copy, under half of the missing clones reflect an unresolved V gene, and the others are unexplained. The sample table holds 200,000 or so clones, of which over 90% were seen once. The ten largest account for about 1.6% of the sample. On this clone: Its target antigen remains unknown. No much larger clonotype is one base removed from it; base qualities were not supplied.

The receptor chain draws on TRBV11-2 and TRBJ1-3, and possibly TRBD1, on 5 matching bases. The sequence derives from a man over 45 in good health. The sample was blood. The nucleotide sequence reads as follows: TGTGCCAGCAGCCCCGGGGCATCCTCGGTCGGAAACACCATATATTTT. Translation gives CASSPGASSVGNTIYF.